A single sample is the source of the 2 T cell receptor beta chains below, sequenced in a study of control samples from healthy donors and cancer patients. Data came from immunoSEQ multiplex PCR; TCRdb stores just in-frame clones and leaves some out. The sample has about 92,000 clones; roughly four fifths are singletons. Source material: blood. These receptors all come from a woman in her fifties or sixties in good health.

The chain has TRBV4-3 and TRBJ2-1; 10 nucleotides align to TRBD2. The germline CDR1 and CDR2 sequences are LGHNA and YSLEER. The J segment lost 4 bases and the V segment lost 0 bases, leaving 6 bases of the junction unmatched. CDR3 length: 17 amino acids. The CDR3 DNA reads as TGCGCCAGCAGCCAAGAGATGGCTAGCGGGGGATACAATGAGCAGTTCTTC. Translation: CASSQEMASGGYNEQFF.

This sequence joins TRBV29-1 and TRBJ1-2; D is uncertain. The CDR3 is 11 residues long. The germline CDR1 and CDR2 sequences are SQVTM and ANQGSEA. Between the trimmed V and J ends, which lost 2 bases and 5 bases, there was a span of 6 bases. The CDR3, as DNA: TGCAGCGTTGAATTCATTTATGGCTACACCTTC. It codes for CSVEFIYGYTF.